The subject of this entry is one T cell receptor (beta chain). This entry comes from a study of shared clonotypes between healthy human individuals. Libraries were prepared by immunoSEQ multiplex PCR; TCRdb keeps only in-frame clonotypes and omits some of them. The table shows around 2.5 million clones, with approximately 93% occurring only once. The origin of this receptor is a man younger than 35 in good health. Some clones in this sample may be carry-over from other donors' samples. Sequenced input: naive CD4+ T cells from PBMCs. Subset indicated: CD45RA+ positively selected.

CDR3 in DNA: TGTGCCAGCAGGATTAGCGGGAGGAACACCGGGGAGCTGTTTTTT. This encodes CASRISGRNTGELFF. The V and J genes are TRBV7-3 and TRBJ2-2; 9 bases are shared with TRBD2. J lost 1 base, V lost 6 bases, and 3 bases had no gene match. CDR3 length equals 15 residues. Germline lookup yields CDR1 SGHTA and CDR2 FQGTGA.